This passage covers 9 T cell receptor beta chains from one sample sequenced in a study of blood T cell repertoires in COVID-19. Assay used: immunoSEQ multiplex PCR; TCRdb lists only in-frame clones, some missing. The data show around 210,000 clones, with around 81% seen just once and around 5.4% held by the top ten. The sequenced material came from peripheral blood. These receptors all stem from a woman in her seventies with acute or convalescent COVID-19.

The chain couples TRBV18 to TRBJ1-1; tentative D call: TRBD1 (5 bases). The germline V gene has CDR1 KGHSH and CDR2 LQKENI. The CDR3 extends over 14 amino acids. Between the trimmed V and J ends, which lost 5 bases and 0 bases, there was a span of 10 bases. The DNA for the CDR3 is TGTGCCAGCTCATCAGACAGCCTGAACACTGAAGCTTTCTTT. Its translation: CASSSDSLNTEAFF.

This chain connects TRBV2 to TRBJ1-2, with TRBD1 matching 8 bases. The V and J ends lost 6 bases and 1 base, in that order; junction bases with no gene match: 7. This CDR3 has 15 amino acids. CDR1 is SNHLY, CDR2 FYNNEI, per germline. The DNA for the CDR3 is TGTGCCAGCAGCGGACAGGGAGGATTTAACTATGGCTACACCTTC. It specifies CASSGQGGFNYGYTF.

Points on this clone: Other nucleotide sequences in the sample specify the same CDR3. This chain joins TRBV9 and TRBJ1-3, with D unresolved. Germline V gene data show CDR1 as SGDLS and CDR2 as YYNGEE. CDR3 length: 14 residues. The ends were cut back, 1 base at V and 3 bases at J, with 8 bases in the middle. The CDR3 DNA reads TGTGCCAGCAGCGTACGAGGCTTTGGAAACACCATATATTTT. Amino acid sequence: CASSVRGFGNTIYF.

This clone was counted a few times. CDR3 amino acids: CASSEPPWLRNTEAFF. The CDR3 DNA reads as TGTGCCAGCAGTGAACCACCTTGGTTGAGGAACACTGAAGCTTTCTTT. The V gene is TRBV28, the J gene TRBJ1-1; D call uncertain. CDR3 length: 16 amino acids. The ends were cut back, 5 bases at V and 1 base at J, with 17 bases in the middle. CDR1 MDHEN and CDR2 SYDVKM come from the germline V gene.

Here the CDR3 reads CASSQASFDNEQFF. CDR3 DNA: TGTGCCAGCAGCCAAGCCTCTTTCGACAATGAGCAGTTCTTC. The V call is TRBV3-1 (or the pseudogene TRBV3-2), the J call TRBJ2-1; D unresolved. With 1 base removed from V and 5 bases from J, the gap between germline ends came to 9 bases. This CDR3 contains 14 residues. The germline V gene encodes CDR1 LGHDT and CDR2 YNNKEL (reference sequence).

This clone was found a few times. The CDR3 coding sequence is TGTGCCAGCAGCGTAGGGGTGAGGGAAAAACTGTTTTTT. It encodes CASSVGVREKLFF. The gene calls are TRBV9 and TRBJ1-4, with D unclear. The CDR3 is 13 amino acids. CDR1 is SGDLS and CDR2 is YYNGEE in the germline V gene. V lost 0 bases, J lost 8 bases, and 8 bases lay in between.

The gene calls are TRBV28 and TRBJ2-7, with TRBD1 matching 9 bases. CDR1 is MDHEN, CDR2 SYDVKM, per germline. V lost 2 bases, J lost 5 bases, and 7 bases stayed unmatched. This CDR3 spans 15 amino acids. The CDR3: CASSLRDRVIHEQYF. CDR3 nucleotides: TGTGCCAGCAGTTTAAGGGACAGGGTAATCCACGAGCAGTACTTC.

The chain joins TRBV5-5 to TRBJ2-3; 7 positions match TRBD1. V shed 1 base, J shed 0 bases, and the junction held 5 bases outside the gene matches. CDR3 length: 16 residues. Germline lookup yields CDR1 SGHKS and CDR2 YYEKEE (reference sequence). The CDR3 nucleotides are TGTGCCAGCAGCTTGATGAGGGACAGAAGCACAGATACGCAGTATTTT. This sequence encodes CASSLMRDRSTDTQYF. The full variable domain, completed using reference TRBV5-5 and TRBJ2-3, is DAGVTQSPTHLIKTRGQQVTLRCSPISGHKSVSWYQQVLGQGPQFIFQYYEKEERGRGNFPDRFSARQFPNYSSELNVNALLLGDSALYLCASSLMRDRSTDTQYFGPGTRLTVL.

This sequence joins TRBV9 and TRBJ1-1; possible D gene TRBD1, 6 bases. There are 13 residues in the CDR3. In germline, CDR1 is SGDLS, CDR2 YYNGEE. V was pared by 2 bases and J by 4 bases, with 9 bases between. Here the CDR3 reads CASSVRGGTEAFF. In DNA form, the CDR3 reads TGTGCCAGCAGCGTTAGGGGGGGCACTGAAGCTTTCTTT.